The sequence of this T cell receptor beta chain was determined in a study of cytomegalovirus exposure and HLA in healthy donors. This clone was counted a single time. Its antigen is as yet unknown. Between the trimmed V and J ends, which lost 4 bases and 2 bases, there was a span of 30 bases. Germline loops: CDR1 SGDLS, CDR2 YYNGEE. The CDR3 contains 21 residues. The table came from immunoSEQ multiplex PCR; TCRdb's copy has only in-frame clones and leaves some out. This table holds about 160,000 clones, 86% found once. Study outcomes and limitations: The authors confirmed in vitro that three CMV-associated chains were specific for CMV antigens. The classifier was said to identify cytomegalovirus status with high specificity and sensitivity.

The sequence was obtained from a woman aged 18-29 years in good health and CMV-seronegative. The sequenced sample consisted of PBMCs. The chain uses TRBV9 and TRBJ2-2; the D gene is possibly TRBD2 (5 bases). CDR3 DNA: TGTGCCAGCAGCCGCCTTAGACTGGGCCTGGACTCCACGTTTAACACCGGGGAGCTGTTTTTT. Its translation: CASSRLRLGLDSTFNTGELFF.